This TCR beta chain appears in the sequencing data of a study of T cells in narcolepsy. Assay: immunoSEQ multiplex PCR; the TCRdb copy retains only in-frame clones and omits some. The sample consists of tens of thousands of clones, around 83% of them appearing once. Comments on this clone: Its antigen is not identified.

General study findings and limits: Comparing one patient's CSF and blood CD4+ clonotypes highlighted HCRT- and TRIB2-specific autoreactive clonotypes.

V dropped 5 bases and J dropped 3; count of bases not matched to a gene: 3. The CDR3 loop spans 13 amino acids. In germline, CDR1 is MNHNS, CDR2 SASEGT. The rearrangement uses TRBV6-1 and TRBJ1-2; TRBD1 agrees at 7 bases. This clonotype originated in a human donor in good health. Sequencing input: memory (CD45RA-) CD4+ T cells from blood. The CDR3 reads CASSLTGDYGYTF. As DNA, the CDR3 is TGTGCCAGCAGTCTAACAGGGGACTATGGCTACACCTTC.